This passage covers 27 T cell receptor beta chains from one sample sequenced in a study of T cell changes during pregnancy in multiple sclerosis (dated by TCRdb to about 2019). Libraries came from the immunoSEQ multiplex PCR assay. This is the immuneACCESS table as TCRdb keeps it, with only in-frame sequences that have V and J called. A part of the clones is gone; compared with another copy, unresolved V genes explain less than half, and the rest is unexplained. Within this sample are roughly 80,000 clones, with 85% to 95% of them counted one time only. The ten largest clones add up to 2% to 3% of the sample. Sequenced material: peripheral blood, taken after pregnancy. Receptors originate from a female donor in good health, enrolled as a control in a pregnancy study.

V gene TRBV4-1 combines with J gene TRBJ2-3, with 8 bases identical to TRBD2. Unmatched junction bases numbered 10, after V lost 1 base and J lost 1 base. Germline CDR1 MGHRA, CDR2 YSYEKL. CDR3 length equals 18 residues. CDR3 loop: CASSQGTSFRQGTDTQYF. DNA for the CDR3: TGCGCCAGCAGCCAAGGGACTAGCTTTAGGCAGGGCACAGATACGCAGTATTTT.

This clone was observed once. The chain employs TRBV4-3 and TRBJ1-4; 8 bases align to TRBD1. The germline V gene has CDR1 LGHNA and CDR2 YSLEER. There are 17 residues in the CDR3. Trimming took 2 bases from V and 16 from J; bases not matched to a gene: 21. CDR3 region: CASSQPRGRRTPRTRFF. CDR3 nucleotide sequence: TGCGCCAGCAGCCAACCCAGGGGGCGCAGGACCCCACGAACAAGGTTTTTT.

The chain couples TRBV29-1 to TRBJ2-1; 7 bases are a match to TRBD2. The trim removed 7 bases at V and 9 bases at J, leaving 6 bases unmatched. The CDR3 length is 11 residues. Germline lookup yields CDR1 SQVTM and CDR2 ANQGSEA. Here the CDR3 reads CSAEAGFEQFF. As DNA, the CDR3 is TGCAGCGCCGAAGCGGGATTTGAGCAGTTCTTC.

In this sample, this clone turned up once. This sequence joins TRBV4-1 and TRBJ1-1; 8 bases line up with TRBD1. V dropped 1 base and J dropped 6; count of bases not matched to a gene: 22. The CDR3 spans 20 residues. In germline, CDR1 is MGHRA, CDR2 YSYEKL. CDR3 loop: CASSQGFDRGPFIGRSEAFF. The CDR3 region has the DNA TGCGCCAGCAGCCAAGGGTTCGACAGGGGACCCTTTATAGGGAGGTCTGAAGCTTTCTTT.

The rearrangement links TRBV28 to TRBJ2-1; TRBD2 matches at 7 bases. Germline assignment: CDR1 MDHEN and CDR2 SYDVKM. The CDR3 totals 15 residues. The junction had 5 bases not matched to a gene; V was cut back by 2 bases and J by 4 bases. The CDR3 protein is CASSLASGPYNEQFF. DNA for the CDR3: TGTGCCAGCAGTTTAGCTAGCGGCCCTTACAATGAGCAGTTCTTC.

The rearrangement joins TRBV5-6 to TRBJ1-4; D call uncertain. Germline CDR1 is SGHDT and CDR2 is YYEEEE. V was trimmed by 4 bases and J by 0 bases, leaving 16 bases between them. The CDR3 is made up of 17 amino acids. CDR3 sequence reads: CASSQRAGHATNEKLFF. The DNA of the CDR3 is TGTGCCAGCAGCCAACGAGCGGGCCATGCAACTAATGAAAAACTGTTTTTT.

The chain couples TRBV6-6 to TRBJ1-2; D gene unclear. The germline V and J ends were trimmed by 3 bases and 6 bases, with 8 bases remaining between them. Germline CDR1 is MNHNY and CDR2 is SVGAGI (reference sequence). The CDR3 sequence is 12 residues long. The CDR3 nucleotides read TGTGCCAGCAGTTATTCCGGGGATGGCTACACCTTC. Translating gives CASSYSGDGYTF.

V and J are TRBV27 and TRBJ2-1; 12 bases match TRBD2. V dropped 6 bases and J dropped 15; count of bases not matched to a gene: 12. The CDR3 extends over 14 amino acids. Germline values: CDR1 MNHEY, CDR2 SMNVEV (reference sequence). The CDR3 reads CASSPGTSGSTPFF. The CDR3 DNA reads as TGTGCCAGCAGCCCCGGGACTAGCGGGTCGACCCCGTTCTTC.

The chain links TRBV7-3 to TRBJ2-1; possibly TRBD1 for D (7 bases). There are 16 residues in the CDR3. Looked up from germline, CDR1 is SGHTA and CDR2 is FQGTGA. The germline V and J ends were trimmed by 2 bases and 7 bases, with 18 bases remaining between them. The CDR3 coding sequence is TGTGCCAGCAGCTTAGGCGTAGAGGCAGGGGGGAATGAGCAGTTCTTC. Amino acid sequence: CASSLGVEAGGNEQFF.

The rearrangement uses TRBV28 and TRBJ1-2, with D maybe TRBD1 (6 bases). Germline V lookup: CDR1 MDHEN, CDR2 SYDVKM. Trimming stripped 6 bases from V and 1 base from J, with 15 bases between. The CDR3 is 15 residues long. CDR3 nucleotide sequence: TGTGCCAGCAGGCCTCTGGACAGATTTAACTATGGCTACACCTTC. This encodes CASRPLDRFNYGYTF.

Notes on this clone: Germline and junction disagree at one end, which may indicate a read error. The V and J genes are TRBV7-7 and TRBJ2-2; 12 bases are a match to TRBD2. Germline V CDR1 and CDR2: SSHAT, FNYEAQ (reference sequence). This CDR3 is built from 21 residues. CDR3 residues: CASSLRGLAGSASWGTGELFF. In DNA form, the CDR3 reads TGTGCTAGCAGCTTAAGAGGACTAGCGGGATCTGCATCTTGGGGCACCGGGGAGCTGTTTTTT.

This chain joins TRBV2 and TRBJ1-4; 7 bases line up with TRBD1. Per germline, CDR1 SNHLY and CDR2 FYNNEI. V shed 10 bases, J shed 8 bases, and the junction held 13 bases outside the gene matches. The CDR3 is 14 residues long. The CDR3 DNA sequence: TGTGCCACAAAGTCCGGGACAGTCAACGAAAAACTGTTTTTT. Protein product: CATKSGTVNEKLFF. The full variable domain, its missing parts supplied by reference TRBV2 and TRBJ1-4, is EPEVTQTPSHQVTQMGQEVILRCVPISNHLYFYWYRQILGQKVEFLVSFYNNEISEKSEIFDDQFSVERPDGSNFTLKIRSTKLEDSAMYFCATKSGTVNEKLFFGSGTQLSVL.

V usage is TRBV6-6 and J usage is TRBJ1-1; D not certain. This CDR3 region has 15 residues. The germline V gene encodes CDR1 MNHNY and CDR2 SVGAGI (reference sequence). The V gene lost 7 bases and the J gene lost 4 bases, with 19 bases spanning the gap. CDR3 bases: TGTGCCAGCAACCTCGACATAAGAGCCAGCACTGAAGCTTTCTTT. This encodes CASNLDIRASTEAFF.

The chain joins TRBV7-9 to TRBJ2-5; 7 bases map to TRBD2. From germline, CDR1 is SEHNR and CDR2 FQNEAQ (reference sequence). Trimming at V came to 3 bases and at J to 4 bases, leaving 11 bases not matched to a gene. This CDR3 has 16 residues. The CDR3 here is CASSFGGGPPGETQYF. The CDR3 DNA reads TGTGCCAGCAGCTTTGGGGGAGGGCCTCCCGGAGAGACCCAGTACTTC.

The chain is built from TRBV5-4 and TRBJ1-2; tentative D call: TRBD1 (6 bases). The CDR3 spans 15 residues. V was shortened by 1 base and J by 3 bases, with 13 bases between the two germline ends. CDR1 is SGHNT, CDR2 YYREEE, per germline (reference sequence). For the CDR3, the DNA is TGTGCCAGCAGCTTGAACAGGGCCATTTACTATGGCTACACCTTC. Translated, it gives CASSLNRAIYYGYTF.

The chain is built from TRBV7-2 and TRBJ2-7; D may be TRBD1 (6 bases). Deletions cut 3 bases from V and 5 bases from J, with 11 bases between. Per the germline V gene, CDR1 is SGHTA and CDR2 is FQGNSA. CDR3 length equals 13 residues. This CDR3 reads CASSLGRGHEQYF. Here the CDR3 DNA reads TGTGCCAGCAGCTTGGGCAGGGGCCACGAGCAGTACTTC.

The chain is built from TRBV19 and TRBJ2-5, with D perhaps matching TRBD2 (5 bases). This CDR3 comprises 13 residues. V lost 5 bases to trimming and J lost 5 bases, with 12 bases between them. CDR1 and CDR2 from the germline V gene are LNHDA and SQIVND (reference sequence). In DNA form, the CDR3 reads TGTGCCAGTAGTGAGGGCTGGTCGGAGACCCAGTACTTC. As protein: CASSEGWSETQYF.

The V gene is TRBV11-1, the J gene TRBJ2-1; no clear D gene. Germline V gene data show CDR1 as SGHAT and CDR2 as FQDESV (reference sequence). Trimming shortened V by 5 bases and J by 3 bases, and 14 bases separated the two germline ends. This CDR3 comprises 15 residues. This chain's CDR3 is CASSHALRFYNEQFF. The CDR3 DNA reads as TGTGCCAGCAGCCACGCCCTGCGGTTCTACAATGAGCAGTTCTTC.

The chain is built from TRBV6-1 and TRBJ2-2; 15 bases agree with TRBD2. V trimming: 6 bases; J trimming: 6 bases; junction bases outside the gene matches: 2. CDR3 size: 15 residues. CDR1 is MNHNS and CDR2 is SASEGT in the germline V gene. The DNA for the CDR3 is TGTGCCAGCAGGGGACTAGCGGGAGGAGCCGGGGAGCTGTTTTTT. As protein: CASRGLAGGAGELFF.

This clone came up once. CDR3 sequence (DNA): TGTGCCAGTAGTATTAACGTCGGTCAGCCCCAGCATTTT. Its translation: CASSINVGQPQHF. This chain connects TRBV19 to TRBJ1-5; D not certain. This CDR3 is 13 amino acids long. Per germline, CDR1 LNHDA and CDR2 SQIVND (reference sequence). The V gene lost 3 bases and the J gene lost 6 bases, with 9 bases spanning the gap. Supplemented by reference TRBV19 and TRBJ1-5, the full variable domain reads DGGITQSPKYLFRKEGQNVTLSCEQNLNHDAMYWYRQDPGQGLRLIYYSQIVNDFQKGDIAEGYSVSREKKESFPLTVTSAQKNPTAFYLCASSINVGQPQHFGDGTRLSIL.

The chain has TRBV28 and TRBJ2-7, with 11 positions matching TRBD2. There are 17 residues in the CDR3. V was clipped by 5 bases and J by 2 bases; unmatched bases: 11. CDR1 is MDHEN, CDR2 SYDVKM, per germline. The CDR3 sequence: CASSTPTTSGSPYEQYF. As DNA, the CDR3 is TGTGCCAGCAGTACACCGACCACTAGCGGGAGTCCCTACGAGCAGTACTTC.

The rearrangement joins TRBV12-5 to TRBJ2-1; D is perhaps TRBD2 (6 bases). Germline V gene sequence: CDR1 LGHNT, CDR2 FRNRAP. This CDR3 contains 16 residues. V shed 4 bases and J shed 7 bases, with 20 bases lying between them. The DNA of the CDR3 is TGTGCTAGTGGTTCCCGCGGGGCGGGATTCTGGAATGAGCAGTTCTTC. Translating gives CASGSRGAGFWNEQFF.

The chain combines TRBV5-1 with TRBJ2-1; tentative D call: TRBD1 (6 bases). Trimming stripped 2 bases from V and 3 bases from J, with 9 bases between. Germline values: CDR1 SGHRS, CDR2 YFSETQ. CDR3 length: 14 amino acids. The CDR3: CASSFMTGYNEQFF. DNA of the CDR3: TGCGCCAGCAGCTTTATGACAGGCTACAATGAGCAGTTCTTC.

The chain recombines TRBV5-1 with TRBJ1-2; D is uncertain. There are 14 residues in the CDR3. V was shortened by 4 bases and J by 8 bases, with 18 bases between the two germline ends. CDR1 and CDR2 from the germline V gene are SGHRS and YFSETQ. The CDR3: CASSPLAEPSGYTF. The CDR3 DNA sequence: TGCGCCAGCAGCCCCCTGGCGGAGCCCTCCGGCTACACCTTC.

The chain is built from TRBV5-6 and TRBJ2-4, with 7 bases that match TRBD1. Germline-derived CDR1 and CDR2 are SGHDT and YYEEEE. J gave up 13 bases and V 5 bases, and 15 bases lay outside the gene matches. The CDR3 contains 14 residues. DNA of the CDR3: TGTGCCAGCAGTAAGGGGGCGGCGGACTCCGACCAGTACTTC. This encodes CASSKGAADSDQYF.

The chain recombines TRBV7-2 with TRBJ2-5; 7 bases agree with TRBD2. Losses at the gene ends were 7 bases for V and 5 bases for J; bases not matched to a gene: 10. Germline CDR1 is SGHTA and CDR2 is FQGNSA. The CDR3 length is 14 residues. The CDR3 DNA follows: TGTGCCAGCAAGGAGCGCGGGGGAGTGGAGACCCAGTACTTC. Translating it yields CASKERGGVETQYF.

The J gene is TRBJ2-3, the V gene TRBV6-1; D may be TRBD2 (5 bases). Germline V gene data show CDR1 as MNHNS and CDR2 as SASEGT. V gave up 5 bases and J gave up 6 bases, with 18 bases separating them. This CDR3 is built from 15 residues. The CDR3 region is CASSTEYRGHDTQYF. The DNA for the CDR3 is TGTGCCAGCAGTACCGAATATCGCGGGCACGATACGCAGTATTTT.